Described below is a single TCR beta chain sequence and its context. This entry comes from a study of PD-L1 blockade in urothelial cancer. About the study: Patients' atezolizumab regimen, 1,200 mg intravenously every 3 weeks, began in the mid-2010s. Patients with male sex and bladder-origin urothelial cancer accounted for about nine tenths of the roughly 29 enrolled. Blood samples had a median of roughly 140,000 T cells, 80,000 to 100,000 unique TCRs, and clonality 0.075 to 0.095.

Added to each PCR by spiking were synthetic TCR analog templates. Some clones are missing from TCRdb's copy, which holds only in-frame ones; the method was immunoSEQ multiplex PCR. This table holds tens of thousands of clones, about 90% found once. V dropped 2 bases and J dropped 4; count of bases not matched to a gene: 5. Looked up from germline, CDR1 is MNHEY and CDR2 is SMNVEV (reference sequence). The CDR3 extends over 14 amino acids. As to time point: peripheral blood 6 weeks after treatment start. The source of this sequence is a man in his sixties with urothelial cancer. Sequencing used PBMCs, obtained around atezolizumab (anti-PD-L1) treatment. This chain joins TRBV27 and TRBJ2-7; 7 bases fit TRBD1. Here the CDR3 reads CASSLTGTAYEQYF. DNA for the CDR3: TGTGCCAGCAGTTTAACCGGGACAGCTTACGAGCAGTACTTC.